This TCR beta chain was found in a study of lymphopenia after photon versus proton radiotherapy (dated by TCRdb to the late 2010s). Describing the broader study: The immunological effects of photon versus proton radiation therapy were compared in patients with gastrointestinal tumors who developed high-grade lymphopenia. A cohort of around 21 patients with gastrointestinal tumors who received either photon or proton therapy and subsequently developed lymphopenia was included. The study aimed to characterize how the two radiation modalities differ in their impact on the immune system. What the research found in general, with its limitations: After the lymphocyte count nadir, oligoclonal expansion, especially of CD8+ Temra cells, was observed in photon-treated repertoires, and the drop in diversity was driven by this expansion. The survival association was assessed only in patients who died, and the authors presented better survival with proton therapy as a possibility rather than a demonstrated result. Among patients across the cohort who died, overall survival time showed an inverse correlation with a larger post-nadir drop in TCR diversity. Relative stability during treatment was observed in proton-treated patients, whereas loss of naive T cells and TCR diversity and gain of effector/memory populations were observed in photon-treated patients.

On this clone: This receptor's antigen is unknown. Base qualities are not recorded, but no much larger clone differs from it by a single base.

After removal of 3 bases from V and 5 bases from J, the junction retains 5 bases not matched to a gene. The germline V gene gives CDR1 as KGHSH and CDR2 as LQKENI. From cysteine to phenylalanine, the CDR3 is 15 amino acids long. Solely the CDR3 DNA is kept, with 45 bases framed from the first base. Receptor libraries were prepared by the immunoSEQ multiplex PCR assay. T cell repertoires were profiled by deep sequencing of rearranged TCR beta loci, alongside multiparametric flow cytometry. TCRdb carries this immuneACCESS record with in-frame sequences only. Its versions omit some clonotypes, under half of them owing to an unresolved V gene in the studies checked, with the rest unexplained. The sample contains roughly 53,000 clones, about four fifths of them found a single time. Of the sample, less than 35% falls within the top ten clones.

This receptor was taken from a man aged 50 to 59 with gastric cancer. The rearranged chain carries TRBV18 and TRBJ1-5; TRBD1 fits 9 bases in the junction. The sequencing here drew on peripheral blood, taken from a patient treated with photon-based radiotherapy. CDR3 sequence: CASSPTGGEDQPQHF. The DNA sequence reads TGTGCCAGCTCACCCACAGGGGGCGAAGATCAGCCCCAGCATTTT.